The entry below gives a single T cell receptor (beta chain) sequence along with its context. Sequenced by immunoSEQ multiplex PCR; TCRdb stores in-frame clones only, minus some. The sample has approximately 180,000 clones, around nine tenths seen once; the top ten hold roughly 1.5%. CDR3 size: 14 residues. The junction had 7 bases not matched to a gene; V was cut back by 5 bases and J by 7 bases. CDR1 and CDR2 from the germline V gene are MNHEY and SVGAGI. The sample originates from a study of cytomegalovirus exposure and HLA in healthy donors. The sample was PBMCs. The J gene is TRBJ2-5, the V gene TRBV6-5; 10 bases align to TRBD1. The sequence derives from a woman aged 25 to 39 in good health and CMV-seronegative. Here the CDR3 DNA reads TGTGCCAGCAGTACGGGACAGGGGCTCGGGACCCAGTACTTC. This translates into CASSTGQGLGTQYF.